The 24 T cell receptor beta chains in this list originate from one sample, sequenced in a study of blood T cell repertoires in COVID-19. Repertoires were generated with immunoSEQ multiplex PCR, while TCRdb's copy carries only in-frame clones and drops some. The sample holds 140,000 to 150,000 clones, roughly 80% seen once. The sequencing sample was made of peripheral blood. These receptors all stem from a human donor with acute or convalescent COVID-19. The donor label of this sample is uncertain.

This clone appeared once. The chain is built from TRBV6-5 and TRBJ1-1; D is possibly TRBD1 (5 bases). Germline V gene lookup returns CDR1 MNHEY and CDR2 SVGAGI. V was trimmed by 6 bases and J by 4 bases, leaving 15 bases between them. This CDR3 has 14 residues. DNA for the CDR3: TGTGCCAGCAGCATCAAGAAGGGGTTCACTGAAGCTTTCTTT. This translates into CASSIKKGFTEAFF.

This chain joins TRBV7-9 and TRBJ1-6; D might be TRBD1 (5 bases). CDR1 is SEHNR, CDR2 FQNEAQ, per germline (reference sequence). CDR3 size: 14 residues. V lost 4 bases and J lost 5, with 9 bases in between. The DNA for the CDR3 is TGTGCCAGCAGCTCCGCGGGACATAATTCACCCCTCCACTTT. This sequence encodes CASSSAGHNSPLHF.

This rearrangement joins TRBV18 to TRBJ2-2, with a weak D call TRBD2 (6 bases). Per germline, CDR1 KGHSH and CDR2 LQKENI. V was cut by 3 bases and J by 5 bases, with 10 bases left in between. This CDR3 has 14 residues. CDR3 amino acids: CASSPQGGTGELFF. The DNA for the CDR3 is TGTGCCAGCTCACCTCAAGGAGGGACCGGGGAGCTGTTTTTT.

The rearrangement links TRBV24-1 to TRBJ1-5; D unclear. CDR1 and CDR2 from the germline V gene are KGHDR and SFDVKD. Trimming pared 1 base from V and 2 bases from J, leaving 5 bases between. The CDR3 covers 14 residues. The CDR3 bases are TGTGCCACCAGTGATTTAGGAGGCAATCAGCCCCAGCATTTT. Translated, it gives CATSDLGGNQPQHF.

This sequence joins TRBV2 and TRBJ1-2; the D is unclear. This CDR3 is 12 amino acids long. Trimming left V 3 bases short and J 4 bases short, with 6 bases between. Germline CDR1 SNHLY, CDR2 FYNNEI. The CDR3 nucleotides are TGTGCCAGCAGTGATTCGGGCTATGGCTACACCTTC. As protein: CASSDSGYGYTF.

The chain recombines TRBV3-1 (or the pseudogene TRBV3-2) with TRBJ2-5, with D tentatively TRBD2 (5 bases). CDR3 length: 16 amino acids. With 4 bases removed from V and 5 bases from J, the gap between germline ends came to 20 bases. From germline, CDR1 is LGHDT and CDR2 YNNKEL (reference sequence). The CDR3 region has the DNA TGTGCCAGCAGCCCCTCGACATTCGGGGTCGGCGAGACCCAGTACTTC. It translates to CASSPSTFGVGETQYF.

This chain connects TRBV9 to TRBJ1-6; tentative D call: TRBD1 (5 bases). The V end lost 3 bases, the J end lost 7 bases, and 17 bases lay between the germline ends. The CDR3 length is 16 residues. Per germline, CDR1 SGDLS and CDR2 YYNGEE. CDR3 DNA: TGTGCCAGCAGCGATGGGGGAGGAGGGTTAAATTCACCCCTCCACTTT. It codes for CASSDGGGGLNSPLHF.

This clone has a handful of counts. The J gene is TRBJ1-6, the V gene TRBV30; 7 bases match TRBD1. The trim removed 1 base at V and 10 bases at J, leaving 4 bases unmatched. Germline lookup yields CDR1 GTSNPN and CDR2 SVGIG (reference sequence). This CDR3 region has 13 residues. For the CDR3, the DNA is TGTGCCTGGAGTGCGCAGGGGGGCTCACCCCTCCACTTT. This encodes CAWSAQGGSPLHF.

CDR3 protein: CASSLAIDSAGYEQYV. Here the CDR3 DNA reads TGTGCCAGCAGCTTAGCCATCGATAGTGCAGGCTACGAGCAGTACGTC. V gene TRBV11-1 combines with J gene TRBJ2-7; D not resolved. V was cut by 0 bases and J by 3 bases, with 15 bases left in between. The CDR3 is 16 amino acids. Per the germline V gene, CDR1 is SGHAT and CDR2 is FQDESV (reference sequence).

The chain carries TRBV2 and TRBJ1-6, with a possible D match to TRBD1 (5 bases). V was shortened by 6 bases and J by 10 bases, with 13 bases between the two germline ends. Germline CDR1 is SNHLY and CDR2 is FYNNEI. CDR3 size: 13 residues. The CDR3 spells CASRSDSISPLHF. CDR3 in DNA: TGTGCCAGCAGATCCGACAGCATCTCACCCCTCCACTTT.

The V and J genes are TRBV7-2 and TRBJ1-1; D unclear. Trimming pared 5 bases from V and 5 bases from J, leaving 18 bases between. The CDR3 has 15 amino acids. The germline gives CDR1 SGHTA, CDR2 FQGNSA. The CDR3 region has the DNA TGTGCCAGCAGCGTAGGTACCTCCGGAGGGACTGAAGCTTTCTTT. This encodes CASSVGTSGGTEAFF.

The gene calls are TRBV7-2 and TRBJ1-1; 7 bases agree with TRBD1. The CDR3 has 14 amino acids. V gave up 5 bases and J gave up 5 bases; unmatched junction bases: 8. Germline lookup yields CDR1 SGHTA and CDR2 FQGNSA. The CDR3 sequence is CASSPRQGGTEAFF. The CDR3, as DNA: TGTGCCAGCAGCCCCCGACAGGGCGGGACTGAAGCTTTCTTT.

The chain links TRBV5-1 to TRBJ2-3; TRBD1 matches at 10 bases. V dropped 5 bases and J dropped 4; count of bases not matched to a gene: 4. Germline V gene data show CDR1 as SGHRS and CDR2 as YFSETQ. This CDR3 is 14 amino acids long. Written as DNA, the CDR3 is TGCGCCAGCAGGACAGGGGGCAGATCAGATACGCAGTATTTT. It translates to CASRTGGRSDTQYF.

The rearrangement links TRBV9 to TRBJ2-3, with 7 bases lining up with TRBD2. The CDR3 consists of 16 residues. Germline V gene data show CDR1 as SGDLS and CDR2 as YYNGEE. After removal of 5 bases from V and 0 bases from J, the junction contained 9 bases not matched to a gene. The CDR3 region has the DNA TGTGCCAGCAGTGTGCGGGAGCCAGCTAGCACAGATACGCAGTATTTT. Protein product: CASSVREPASTDTQYF.

This chain uses TRBV10-2 with TRBJ2-5; D possibly corresponds to TRBD1 (6 bases). Trimming left V 0 bases short and J 5 bases short, with 10 bases between. CDR1 is WSHSY and CDR2 is SAAADI in the germline V gene. There are 14 residues in the CDR3. CDR3 nucleotide sequence: TGCGCCAGCAGTGAGTCACAGGGCCTCGAGACCCAGTACTTC. Its protein is CASSESQGLETQYF.

The rearrangement links TRBV5-1 to TRBJ1-2, with TRBD1 matching 7 bases. J was trimmed by 8 bases and V by 0 bases; bases with no gene match: 7. The CDR3 is made up of 14 amino acids. CDR1 and CDR2 (germline): SGHRS, YFSETQ. The CDR3 sequence is CASSLADRVAGYTF. DNA for the CDR3: TGCGCCAGCAGCTTGGCTGACAGGGTGGCGGGCTACACCTTC.

The J gene is TRBJ2-7, the V gene TRBV6-4; D not certain. CDR3 length: 14 amino acids. CDR1 and CDR2 (germline): MRHNA, SNTAGT. V shed 8 bases and J shed 2 bases, with 16 bases lying between them. The CDR3: CASGPSIQPYEQYF. CDR3 DNA: TGTGCCAGCGGGCCCAGCATTCAACCCTACGAGCAGTACTTC.

The V call is TRBV2, the J call TRBJ1-1, with a weak D call TRBD1 (5 bases). This CDR3 comprises 11 residues. V gave up 4 bases and J gave up 6 bases, with 6 bases separating them. From germline, CDR1 is SNHLY and CDR2 FYNNEI. The CDR3 spells CASSGGAEAFF. CDR3 nucleotides: TGTGCCAGCAGTGGGGGCGCTGAAGCTTTCTTT.

This chain connects TRBV7-8 to TRBJ2-3; the match to TRBD1 covers 11 bases. CDR3 length: 15 residues. Losses at the gene ends were 5 bases for V and 3 bases for J; bases not matched to a gene: 4. Germline-derived CDR1 and CDR2 are SGHVS and FQNEAQ. CDR3 sequence: CASSTRDRGTDTQYF. CDR3 sequence (DNA): TGTGCCAGCAGCACCCGGGACAGGGGGACAGATACGCAGTATTTT.

This clone showed up just once. The chain carries TRBV15 and TRBJ1-5; weak D call: TRBD1 (6 bases). Germline V gene data show CDR1 as LNHNV and CDR2 as YYDKDF (reference sequence). The CDR3 runs 16 residues. V lost 1 base to trimming and J lost 7 bases, with 17 bases between them. The CDR3 spells CATSRAGEGYRQPQHF. The CDR3, as DNA: TGTGCCACCAGCAGAGCAGGGGAAGGGTATCGGCAGCCCCAGCATTTT.

The chain joins TRBV4-1 to TRBJ1-1, with D maybe TRBD1 (5 bases). CDR3 size: 15 residues. Germline V gives CDR1 MGHRA, CDR2 YSYEKL. The V and J ends lost 2 bases and 0 bases respectively, with 10 bases between them. DNA for the CDR3: TGCGCCAGCAGCCAATCGGGACTTATGAACACTGAAGCTTTCTTT. Encoded protein: CASSQSGLMNTEAFF.

This clone has more than one count but fewer than ten. J is TRBJ2-7 and V is TRBV4-1; D gene ambiguous. There are 13 residues in the CDR3. Germline V gene sequence: CDR1 MGHRA, CDR2 YSYEKL. Trimming removed 6 bases from V and 0 bases from J, with 9 bases in between. The CDR3 DNA reads as TGCGCCAGCAGTGGCCGGAGCTCCTACGAGCAGTACTTC. Translated, it gives CASSGRSSYEQYF.

V and J are TRBV24-1 and TRBJ1-1, with 12 bases matching TRBD1. This CDR3 has 16 residues. Germline V CDR1 and CDR2: KGHDR, SFDVKD. With 5 bases clipped from V and 6 bases from J, the junction kept 9 bases outside the gene matches. The CDR3 nucleotides are TGTGCCACCAGTGTAGACCGGGACAGGGGGCAGGCTGAAGCTTTCTTT. As protein: CATSVDRDRGQAEAFF.

J is TRBJ1-1 and V is TRBV10-1, with 12 bases aligning to TRBD1. This CDR3 comprises 16 residues. CDR1 WNHNN and CDR2 SYGVQD come from the germline V gene (reference sequence). The V segment lost 5 bases and the J segment 4 bases; nucleotides outside the gene matches: 8. For the CDR3, the DNA is TGCGCCAGCAGTTACCTCCGGGACAGGGGGCCCACTGAAGCTTTCTTT. Translated, it gives CASSYLRDRGPTEAFF.